This paragraph covers one T cell receptor (beta chain) sequence. Its antigen is unidentified. PCR used 60 Vbeta primers and 13 Jbeta primers. Study processing details: The authors later counted about 80 million unique TCR beta chains, roughly 11 million of them shared. Using immunoSEQ multiplex PCR, the repertoire was profiled, and TCRdb retains in-frame clones only, with some absent. V and J calls and clone size are as listed in that table; D and trimming were resolved from the DNA. The sample gives about 170,000 clones, roughly 79% of which show up once; approximately 4.4% is in the top ten. Germline loops: CDR1 SGHDT, CDR2 YYEEEE. V was clipped by 0 bases and J by 7 bases, with 8 bases between them. CDR3 size: 13 residues. This sample is part of a study of cytomegalovirus exposure and HLA in healthy donors. The wider study: Earlier, 95 million to 130 million unique TCR beta sequences were recovered from about 170 million T cells by an analysis.

Study-level results: Investigators reported 150 to 200 TCR beta chains as tied to cytomegalovirus. Later analysis associated a missense DCLRE1C variant with TCR beta V- and J-gene trimming.

The TCR originated in a woman aged 18-29 years in good health and CMV-seropositive. Sequencing input: PBMCs. This chain links TRBV5-6 with TRBJ2-1; weak D call: TRBD1 (6 bases). For the CDR3, the DNA is TGTGCCAGCAGCTTGGGGGGGCTAAATGAGCAGTTCTTC. It encodes CASSLGGLNEQFF.